In this sample, the clone carrying this TCR beta chain turned up a few times. The data derive from a study of T cells in Graves' hyperthyroidism and ophthalmopathy. Hyperthyroidism patients were newly diagnosed, had disease duration under 2 months, and were aged 18 to 65 years. V was pared by 6 bases and J by 0 bases, with 9 bases between. The CDR3 length is 15 residues. From germline, CDR1 is MDHEN and CDR2 SYDVKM. TCR beta CDR3 region amplification was performed from RNA transcripts. The HTBI primer set was used in a first-round RT-PCR of the TCR CDR3. TCRdb analysed the multiplex PCR reads with MiXCR anew, one entry per CDR3 protein. The profile shows some 620,000 distinct CDR3 sequences, around 15% of them singletons.

The receptor was derived from a woman in her 30s with Graves' hyperthyroidism. The specimen sequenced was blood. This chain links TRBV28 with TRBJ1-6; the D is unclear. CDR3 sequence reads: CASRIHSSYNSPLHF. DNA of the CDR3: TGTGCCAGCAGAATTCACAGCTCCTATAATTCACCCCTCCACTTT.